The next 10 T cell receptor beta chains were all read from a single sample in a study of T cell changes during pregnancy in multiple sclerosis. TCRdb keeps only in-frame clones here, not all; method: immunoSEQ multiplex PCR. Seen here are more than 60,000 clones, more than 85% observed once, and the top ten hold about 0.3%. The starting material was CD4+ T cells from peripheral blood mononuclear cells, obtained in the third trimester of pregnancy. These receptors originate from a female donor in good health, enrolled as a control in a pregnancy study.

The chain has TRBV6-5 and TRBJ1-1; D remains ambiguous. This CDR3 region has 12 residues. The V end was cut by 2 bases, the J end by 5 bases, with 6 bases between. Germline CDR1 reads MNHEY; CDR2 reads SVGAGI. CDR3 sequence: CASSYPRTEAFF. CDR3 coding DNA: TGTGCCAGCAGTTACCCCCGGACTGAAGCTTTCTTT.

CDR3 coding DNA: TGTGCCAGCAGCCAGCTGGCGGCGGCGAGCACAGATACGCAGTATTTT. As protein: CASSQLAAASTDTQYF. The V call is TRBV7-2, the J call TRBJ2-3; no clear D. The ends were cut back, 5 bases at V and 0 bases at J, with 15 bases in the middle. The CDR3 has 16 amino acids. Germline V gene data show CDR1 as SGHTA and CDR2 as FQGNSA.

V and J are TRBV18 and TRBJ2-3, with TRBD1 matching over 9 bases. This CDR3 is 15 amino acids long. V gave up 2 bases and J gave up 0 bases; unmatched junction bases: 0. Germline CDR1 is KGHSH and CDR2 is LQKENI. CDR3 DNA: TGTGCCAGCTCACCAGGGACAGGGAGCACAGATACGCAGTATTTT. Its protein product is CASSPGTGSTDTQYF. The full variable domain, its missing parts supplied by reference TRBV18 and TRBJ2-3, is NAGVMQNPRHLVRRRGQEARLRCSPMKGHSHVYWYRQLPEEGLKFMVYLQKENIIDESGMPKERFSAEFPKEGPSILRIQQVVRGDSAAYFCASSPGTGSTDTQYFGPGTRLTVL.

This chain joins TRBV12-5 and TRBJ1-2; D may be TRBD1 (5 bases). Germline CDR1 is LGHNT and CDR2 is FRNRAP. Trimming left V 6 bases short and J 5 bases short, with 25 bases between. This CDR3 has 17 residues. This CDR3 reads CASGRGDSWGMQYGYTF. The CDR3 DNA reads as TGTGCTAGTGGGCGCGGCGACTCATGGGGCATGCAGTATGGCTACACCTTC.

The J gene is TRBJ2-1, the V gene TRBV4-2; maybe TRBD2 (7 bases). V lost 6 bases and J lost 9, with 18 bases in between. This CDR3 region has 14 residues. In germline, CDR1 is LGHNA, CDR2 YNFKEQ. The CDR3 here is CASRYLGGASEQFF. DNA of the CDR3: TGTGCCAGCAGGTATTTGGGGGGGGCTTCTGAGCAGTTCTTC.

This chain links TRBV11-3 with TRBJ2-3, with a weak D call TRBD1 (5 bases). Germline loops: CDR1 SGHNT, CDR2 YENEEA. The CDR3 is 15 residues long. V was trimmed by 3 bases and J by 6 bases, leaving 16 bases between them. CDR3 sequence: CASSFLGQAADTQYF. In nucleotides, the CDR3 is TGTGCCAGCAGCTTTTTGGGGCAGGCCGCGGATACGCAGTATTTT.

The chain has TRBV14 and TRBJ2-7, with D hard to call. Germline CDR1 is SGHDN and CDR2 is FVKESK. This CDR3 region has 15 residues. Between the trimmed V and J ends, which lost 3 bases and 7 bases, there was a span of 19 bases. The CDR3 DNA is TGTGCCAGCAGCCATGGGTCGAAGTGGTACAGAGAGCAGTACTTC. Translated, it gives CASSHGSKWYREQYF.

The J gene is TRBJ1-2, the V gene TRBV4-2; 7 nucleotides align to TRBD1. V was pared by 0 bases and J by 3 bases, with 1 base of the junction left unmatched. This CDR3 has 14 amino acids. Per the germline V gene, CDR1 is LGHNA and CDR2 is YNFKEQ. The CDR3 DNA is TGTGCCAGCAGCCAAGACACAGGGGACTATGGCTACACCTTC. This translates into CASSQDTGDYGYTF.

This chain joins TRBV5-1 and TRBJ2-7; 8 nucleotides line up with TRBD2. This CDR3 is built from 15 residues. Germline CDR1 reads SGHRS; CDR2 reads YFSETQ. The ends lost 2 bases at V and 0 bases at J; junction bases unmatched: 4. The CDR3 is CASSLERGSSYEQYF. The CDR3 coding sequence is TGCGCCAGCAGCTTAGAGCGGGGGAGCTCCTACGAGCAGTACTTC.

This rearrangement joins TRBV5-6 to TRBJ1-1; D is ambiguous. The CDR3 consists of 18 residues. The ends were cut back, 2 bases at V and 5 bases at J, with 25 bases in the middle. Germline V gene sequence: CDR1 SGHDT, CDR2 YYEEEE. CDR3 sequence (DNA): TGTGCCAGCAGCTTTATGACGACTCATGGACTGGTTCGTACTGAAGCTTTCTTT. Protein sequence: CASSFMTTHGLVRTEAFF.